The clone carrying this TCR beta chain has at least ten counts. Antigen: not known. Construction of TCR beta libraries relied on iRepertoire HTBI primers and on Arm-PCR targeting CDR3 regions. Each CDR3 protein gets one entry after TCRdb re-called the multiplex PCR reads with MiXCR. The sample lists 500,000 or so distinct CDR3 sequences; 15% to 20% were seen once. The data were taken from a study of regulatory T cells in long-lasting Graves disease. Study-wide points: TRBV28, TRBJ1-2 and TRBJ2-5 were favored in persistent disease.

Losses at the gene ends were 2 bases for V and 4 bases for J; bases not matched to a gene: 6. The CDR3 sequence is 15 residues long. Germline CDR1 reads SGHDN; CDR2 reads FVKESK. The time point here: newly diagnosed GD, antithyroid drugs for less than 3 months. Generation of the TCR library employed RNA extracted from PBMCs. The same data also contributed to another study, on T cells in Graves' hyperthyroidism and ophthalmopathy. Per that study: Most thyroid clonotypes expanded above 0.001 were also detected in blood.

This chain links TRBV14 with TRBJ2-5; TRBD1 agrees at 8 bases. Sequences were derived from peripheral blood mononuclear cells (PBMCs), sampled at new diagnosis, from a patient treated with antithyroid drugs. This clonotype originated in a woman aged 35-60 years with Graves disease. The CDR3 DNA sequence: TGTGCCAGCAGCCAACGGCAGGGGGCTGGAGAGACCCAGTACTTC. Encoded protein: CASSQRQGAGETQYF.